A single sample is the source of the 26 T cell receptor beta chains below, sequenced in a study of identifying expanded T cells in peripheral blood (dated by TCRdb to the late 2010s). Libraries were constructed by the immunoSEQ multiplex PCR assay. As stored in TCRdb, this immuneACCESS dataset retains in-frame rearrangements with V and J assigned. A fraction of the clones does not appear; measured against another copy, unresolved V genes explain less than half of the discrepancy, and the remainder lacks a known reason. In this sample the table shows some 78,000 clones, roughly 89% of which occur a single time. The ten largest clones represent around 19% of the sample. The sample consisted of blood. These TCRs come from a person between 18 and 70 years old in good health.

This clone was seen a single time. The chain combines TRBV9 with TRBJ2-7, with unresolved D. This CDR3 has 14 residues. Germline V gene sequence: CDR1 SGDLS, CDR2 YYNGEE. The germline V and J ends were trimmed by 0 bases and 5 bases, with 12 bases remaining between them. The chain's CDR3 is CASSVGTLPHEQYF. In DNA, the CDR3 is TGTGCCAGCAGCGTAGGAACCTTACCTCACGAGCAGTACTTC.

The rearrangement uses TRBV7-9 and TRBJ1-1, with D maybe TRBD1 (5 bases). Trimming cost V 6 bases and J 3 bases, with 11 bases left between them. The length of the CDR3 is 13 residues. Germline values: CDR1 SEHNR, CDR2 FQNEAQ (reference sequence). CDR3 DNA sequence: TGTGCCAGCAGGGGGGGATTGGACACTGAAGCTTTCTTT. The encoded protein is CASRGGLDTEAFF.

The gene calls are TRBV7-9 and TRBJ2-1; TRBD1 or TRBD2 may be the D gene (5 bases each). V lost 5 bases and J 9 bases, leaving 14 bases between the germline ends. From germline, CDR1 is SEHNR and CDR2 FQNEAQ (reference sequence). The CDR3 is 13 amino acids. The CDR3 region has the DNA TGTGCCAGCAGCCGGTTGTCAGGGACTGAGCAGTTCTTC. This gives the protein CASSRLSGTEQFF.

The chain uses TRBV9 and TRBJ2-1, with no clear D. The CDR3 runs 15 residues. The germline gives CDR1 SGDLS, CDR2 YYNGEE. V dropped 3 bases and J dropped 4 bases, with 14 bases sitting between them. CDR3 sequence: CASSASRRIYNEQFF. The CDR3 DNA follows: TGTGCCAGCAGCGCCAGTAGGCGGATATACAATGAGCAGTTCTTC. The variable domain in full, with the rest retrieved from reference TRBV9 and TRBJ2-1, is DSGVTQTPKHLITATGQRVTLRCSPRSGDLSVYWYQQSLDQGLQFLIQYYNGEERAKGNILERFSAQQFPDLHSELNLSSLELGDSALYFCASSASRRIYNEQFFGPGTRLTVL.

This chain uses TRBV27 with TRBJ2-7; maybe TRBD1 (5 bases). Between the trimmed V and J ends, which lost 5 bases and 4 bases, there was a span of 12 bases. Germline loops: CDR1 MNHEY, CDR2 SMNVEV (reference sequence). CDR3 length equals 13 residues. The CDR3 reads CASSTDQGYEQYF. For the CDR3, the DNA is TGTGCCAGCAGTACAGATCAGGGTTACGAGCAGTACTTC.

V gene TRBV5-8 combines with J gene TRBJ2-3; 8 bases agree with TRBD1. Germline V lookup: CDR1 SGHTS, CDR2 YDEGEE. The CDR3 length is 14 residues. Trimming removed 4 bases from V and 5 bases from J; junction bases left unmatched: 6. As DNA, the CDR3 is TGTGCCAGCAGCCCCTTACAGGGGGTAGATACGCAGTATTTT. This codes for CASSPLQGVDTQYF.

V gene TRBV5-6 combines with J gene TRBJ2-3, with 8 bases aligning to TRBD2. CDR3 length: 15 residues. The germline V gene has CDR1 SGHDT and CDR2 YYEEEE. Trimming took 1 base from V and 1 from J; bases not matched to a gene: 2. CDR3 residues: CASSLLTSGTDTQYF. In DNA form, the CDR3 reads TGTGCCAGCAGCTTGTTGACTAGCGGCACAGATACGCAGTATTTT.

Only a few counts were recorded for this clone. The V and J genes are TRBV5-1 and TRBJ1-1; D gene ambiguous. Germline V CDR1 and CDR2: SGHRS, YFSETQ. The V and J ends lost 0 bases and 1 base respectively, with 4 bases between them. The CDR3 covers 13 residues. CDR3 loop: CASSLGSNTEAFF. CDR3 DNA sequence: TGCGCCAGCAGCTTGGGGTCGAACACTGAAGCTTTCTTT.

The V gene is TRBV9, the J gene TRBJ2-3; D gene ambiguous. The CDR3 spans 16 residues. Trimming took 1 base from V and 0 from J, leaving 12 bases between them. The germline CDR1 and CDR2 sequences are SGDLS and YYNGEE. The CDR3 reads CASSVSPRPSTDTQYF. The CDR3 DNA is TGTGCCAGCAGCGTATCGCCTAGACCCAGCACAGATACGCAGTATTTT.

The chain couples TRBV6-5 to TRBJ1-2, with 7 bases matching TRBD1. Trimming at V came to 6 bases and at J to 4 bases, leaving 8 bases not matched to a gene. Germline loops: CDR1 MNHEY, CDR2 SVGAGI. There are 14 residues in the CDR3. The CDR3 region is CASSRQGASYGYTF. The CDR3 region has the DNA TGTGCCAGCAGCAGACAGGGCGCAAGCTATGGCTACACCTTC.

The rearrangement uses TRBV6-5 and TRBJ2-3, with 9 bases identical to TRBD1. There are 15 residues in the CDR3. Germline loops: CDR1 MNHEY, CDR2 SVGAGI. Unmatched junction bases numbered 4, after V lost 5 bases and J lost 1 base. The DNA for the CDR3 is TGTGCCAGCAGTCCTCGGACAGGGGGCACAGATACGCAGTATTTT. Its protein product is CASSPRTGGTDTQYF.

In DNA form, the CDR3 reads TGTGCCAGCAGCTTGGTAGGGCGGGAGCCTCTCAATGAGCAGTTCTTC. Amino acid sequence: CASSLVGREPLNEQFF. V usage is TRBV5-4 and J usage is TRBJ2-1; 7 nucleotides line up with TRBD2. Germline V gene lookup returns CDR1 SGHNT and CDR2 YYREEE (reference sequence). There are 16 residues in the CDR3. J lost 6 bases, V lost 0 bases, and 9 bases had no gene match.

This CDR3 is CASSLDTGLKNQPQHF. The CDR3 DNA reads TGTGCCAGCAGTTTAGATACAGGCTTAAAAAATCAGCCCCAGCATTTT. This chain uses TRBV28 with TRBJ1-5; tentative D call: TRBD1 (5 bases). The germline CDR1 and CDR2 sequences are MDHEN and SYDVKM. Trimming took 2 bases from V and 4 from J, leaving 15 bases between them. The CDR3 length is 16 residues.

The J gene is TRBJ2-5, the V gene TRBV7-9; D is possibly TRBD1 (6 bases). The germline V gene encodes CDR1 SEHNR and CDR2 FQNEAQ (reference sequence). V lost 4 bases and J lost 1, with 10 bases in between. The CDR3 consists of 14 residues. The CDR3 region is CASSYDRTQETQYF. For the CDR3, the DNA is TGTGCCAGCAGCTACGACAGGACCCAAGAGACCCAGTACTTC.

This clone was observed once. V is TRBV18 and J is TRBJ2-7; 12 nucleotides match TRBD2. Germline assignment: CDR1 KGHSH and CDR2 LQKENI. The V segment lost 1 base and the J segment 1 base; nucleotides outside the gene matches: 5. The CDR3 is made up of 17 amino acids. The CDR3: CASSPLRLAGGSYEQYF. CDR3 coding DNA: TGTGCCAGCTCACCACTTAGGCTAGCGGGAGGGTCCTACGAGCAGTACTTC. Full variable domain (outside the CDR3, taken from reference TRBV18 and TRBJ2-7): NAGVMQNPRHLVRRRGQEARLRCSPMKGHSHVYWYRQLPEEGLKFMVYLQKENIIDESGMPKERFSAEFPKEGPSILRIQQVVRGDSAAYFCASSPLRLAGGSYEQYFGPGTRLTVT.

The sample holds a few counts of this clone. J is TRBJ2-1 and V is TRBV7-2, with 11 positions matching TRBD2. Trimming cost V 4 bases and J 3 bases; bases outside gene matches: 5. CDR1 SGHTA and CDR2 FQGNSA come from the germline V gene. CDR3 length: 16 amino acids. CDR3 protein: CASSWTLAGGYNEQFF. The CDR3 DNA is TGTGCCAGCAGCTGGACTCTAGCGGGAGGCTACAATGAGCAGTTCTTC.

The chain recombines TRBV9 with TRBJ2-3; a possible D gene is TRBD1 (6 bases). Germline V lookup: CDR1 SGDLS, CDR2 YYNGEE. The CDR3 is made up of 13 amino acids. V was trimmed by 3 bases and J by 1 base, leaving 6 bases between them. For the CDR3, the DNA is TGTGCCAGCAGCGCAGGGGGCACAGATACGCAGTATTTT. Amino acid sequence: CASSAGGTDTQYF.

The rearrangement uses TRBV4-3 and TRBJ2-1; D is undetermined. The CDR3 is 13 residues long. The germline CDR1 and CDR2 sequences are LGHNA and YSLEER. Trimming removed 1 base at V and 9 bases at J, with 10 bases between. DNA for the CDR3: TGCGCCAGCAGCCAAGTGGCTAGTCTTGAGCAGTTCTTC. It is translated as CASSQVASLEQFF.

The V gene is TRBV5-1, the J gene TRBJ2-7, with D maybe TRBD1 (6 bases). The germline CDR1 and CDR2 sequences are SGHRS and YFSETQ. This CDR3 is 15 amino acids long. Trimming removed 3 bases from V and 0 bases from J, with 13 bases in between. The CDR3 spells CASSWLQGSSYEQYF. CDR3 nucleotides: TGCGCCAGCAGCTGGCTCCAGGGGTCCTCCTACGAGCAGTACTTC.

V is TRBV6-4 and J is TRBJ2-7; the D is unclear. Per the germline V gene, CDR1 is MRHNA and CDR2 is SNTAGT. The V gene lost 6 bases and the J gene lost 3 bases, with 18 bases spanning the gap. This CDR3 comprises 15 residues. The CDR3 bases are TGTGCCAGCAGCGCTTCACCCTCGGCGCACTACGAGCAGTACTTC. Protein product: CASSASPSAHYEQYF.

The chain has TRBV11-2 and TRBJ2-7; tentative D call: TRBD1 (6 bases). CDR1 and CDR2 from the germline V gene are SGHAT and FQNNGV. V lost 1 base and J lost 2, with 15 bases in between. The CDR3 has 16 residues. The CDR3 reads CASSLGGGWDTYEQYF. The CDR3, as DNA: TGTGCCAGCAGCTTAGGAGGTGGGTGGGACACCTACGAGCAGTACTTC. Full variable domain (remainder filled in from reference TRBV11-2 and TRBJ2-7): EAGVAQSPRYKIIEKRQSVAFWCNPISGHATLYWYQQILGQGPKLLIQFQNNGVVDDSQLPKDRFSAERLKGVDSTLKIQPAKLEDSAVYLCASSLGGGWDTYEQYFGPGTRLTVT.

V is TRBV19 and J is TRBJ1-2; D remains ambiguous. Trimming left V 6 bases short and J 1 base short, with 9 bases between. From germline, CDR1 is LNHDA and CDR2 SQIVND (reference sequence). The CDR3 length is 13 residues. The CDR3 loop is CASRPDRNYGYTF. As DNA, the CDR3 is TGTGCCAGTAGACCCGACCGTAACTATGGCTACACCTTC. Based on the CDR3 plus reference TRBV19 and TRBJ1-2, the full variable domain is DGGITQSPKYLFRKEGQNVTLSCEQNLNHDAMYWYRQDPGQGLRLIYYSQIVNDFQKGDIAEGYSVSREKKESFPLTVTSAQKNPTAFYLCASRPDRNYGYTFGSGTRLTVV.

The chain links TRBV28 to TRBJ2-2; no clear D. Looked up from germline, CDR1 is MDHEN and CDR2 is SYDVKM. V shed 3 bases and J shed 4 bases, with 3 bases lying between them. The CDR3 covers 12 residues. CDR3 amino acids: CASSLGTGELFF. For the CDR3, the DNA is TGTGCCAGCAGTTTGGGCACCGGGGAGCTGTTTTTT.

This clone was counted between two and nine times. This chain connects TRBV7-2 to TRBJ1-2; no reliable D call. V lost 5 bases and J lost 6, with 13 bases in between. Per germline, CDR1 SGHTA and CDR2 FQGNSA. The CDR3 spans 13 residues. As DNA, the CDR3 is TGTGCCAGCAGCCCCCGGCTTTCTAATGGCTACACCTTC. Encoded protein: CASSPRLSNGYTF. Supplemented by reference TRBV7-2 and TRBJ1-2, the full variable domain reads GAGVSQSPSNKVTEKGKDVELRCDPISGHTALYWYRQSLGQGLEFLIYFQGNSAPDKSGLPSDRFSAERTGGSVSTLTIQRTQQEDSAVYLCASSPRLSNGYTFGSGTRLTVV.

This chain connects TRBV4-1 to TRBJ2-5, with 9 bases aligning to TRBD2. CDR1 MGHRA and CDR2 YSYEKL come from the germline V gene. Trimming cost V 4 bases and J 1 base; bases outside gene matches: 4. This CDR3 has 15 amino acids. The CDR3 coding sequence is TGCGCCAGCAGCCTACTAGCGGGTAGCCAAGAGACCCAGTACTTC. It translates to CASSLLAGSQETQYF.

The rearrangement links TRBV28 to TRBJ2-7; 7 nucleotides match TRBD2. The V gene's germline CDR1 is MDHEN and CDR2 SYDVKM. The trim removed 7 bases at V and 6 bases at J, leaving 12 bases unmatched. The CDR3 spans 14 residues. The CDR3 coding sequence is TGTGCCAGCATCTCCGCTAGCGGAGGGCTCGAGCAGTACTTC. Its protein is CASISASGGLEQYF.